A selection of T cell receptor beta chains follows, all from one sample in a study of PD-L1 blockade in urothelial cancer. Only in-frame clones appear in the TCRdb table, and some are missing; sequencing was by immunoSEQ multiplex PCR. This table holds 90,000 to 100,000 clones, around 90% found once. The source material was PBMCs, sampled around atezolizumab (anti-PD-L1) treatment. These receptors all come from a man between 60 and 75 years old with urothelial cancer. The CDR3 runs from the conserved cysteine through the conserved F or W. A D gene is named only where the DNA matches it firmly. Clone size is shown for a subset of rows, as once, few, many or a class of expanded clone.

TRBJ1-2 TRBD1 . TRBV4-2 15 CASSQDRQGLSGYTF TGTGCCAGCAGCCAAGACCGACAGGGGCTGAGTGGCTACACCTTC
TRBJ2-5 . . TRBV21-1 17 CASSKEQRLRIRQTQYF TGTGCCAGCAGCAAAGAGCAGAGACTGCGAATCCGACAGACCCAGTACTTC
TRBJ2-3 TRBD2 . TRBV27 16 CASSPGLAGWADTQYF TGTGCCAGCAGTCCCGGACTAGCGGGATGGGCAGATACGCAGTATTTT
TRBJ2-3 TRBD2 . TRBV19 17 CASSISGGLSSTDTQYF TGTGCCAGTAGTATATCGGGAGGGCTCTCTAGCACAGATACGCAGTATTTT
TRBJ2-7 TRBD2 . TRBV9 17 CASSVGTSGRGSYEQYF TGTGCCAGCAGCGTAGGCACTAGCGGGAGGGGATCCTACGAGCAGTACTTC
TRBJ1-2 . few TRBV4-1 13 CASSRGPGGGYTF TGCGCCAGCAGCCGGGGCCCTGGGGGCGGCTACACCTTC
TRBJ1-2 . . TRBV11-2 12 CASSAEGSGYTF TGTGCCAGCAGCGCGGAAGGTAGCGGCTACACCTTC
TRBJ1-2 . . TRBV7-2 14 CASSSYRDNYGYTF TGTGCCAGCAGTAGTTACAGAGATAACTATGGCTACACCTTC
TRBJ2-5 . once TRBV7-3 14 CASSPQGAQETQYF TGTGCCAGCAGCCCACAGGGCGCTCAAGAGACCCAGTACTTC
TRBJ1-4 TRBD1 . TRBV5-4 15 CASSRSGQGPEKLFF TGTGCCAGCAGCCGTTCAGGACAGGGCCCTGAAAAACTGTTTTTT
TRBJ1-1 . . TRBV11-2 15 CASRNWGDPNTEAFF TGTGCCAGCAGGAACTGGGGGGATCCGAACACTGAAGCTTTCTTT
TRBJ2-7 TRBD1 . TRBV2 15 CASITIGTGGYEQYF TGTGCCAGCATTACAATTGGGACAGGGGGATACGAGCAGTACTTC
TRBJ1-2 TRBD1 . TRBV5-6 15 CASSDSGGGGDGYTF TGTGCCAGCAGCGACTCAGGGGGCGGTGGGGATGGCTACACCTTC
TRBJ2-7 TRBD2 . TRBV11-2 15 CASSLEASGIYEQYF TGTGCCAGCAGCTTAGAGGCTAGCGGGATTTACGAGCAGTACTTC
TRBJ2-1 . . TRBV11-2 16 CASSRRGTSSYNEQFF TGTGCCAGCAGCCGCCGGGGGACCTCATCCTACAATGAGCAGTTCTTC
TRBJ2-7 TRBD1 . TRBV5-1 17 CASSLLVAGQASYEQYF TGCGCCAGCAGCTTGTTAGTTGCGGGACAGGCTTCCTACGAGCAGTACTTC
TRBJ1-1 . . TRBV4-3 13 CASSQDRESEAFF TGCGCCAGCAGCCAAGATCGGGAGAGTGAAGCTTTCTTT
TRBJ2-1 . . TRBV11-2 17 CASSLDWRGASYNEQFF TGTGCCAGCAGCTTAGATTGGAGGGGAGCATCCTACAATGAGCAGTTCTTC
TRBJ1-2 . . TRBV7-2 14 CASSLDTTHYGYTF TGTGCCAGCAGCTTAGACACCACCCACTATGGCTACACCTTC
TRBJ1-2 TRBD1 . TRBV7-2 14 CASSSQTGGYGYTF TGTGCCAGCAGCTCCCAAACAGGGGGTTATGGCTACACCTTC
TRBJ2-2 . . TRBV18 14 CASSDNRDTGELFF TGTGCCAGCTCAGACAACAGGGACACCGGGGAGCTGTTTTTT
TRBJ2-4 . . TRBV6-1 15 CASSEAHSAKNIQYF TGTGCCAGCAGTGAAGCCCACTCAGCCAAAAACATTCAGTACTTC
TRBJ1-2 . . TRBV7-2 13 CASSLGAGVGYTF TGTGCCAGCAGCTTAGGGGCAGGGGTAGGCTACACCTTC
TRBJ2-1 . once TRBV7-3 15 CASSPRGASYNEQFF TGTGCCAGCAGCCCCCGCGGGGCTAGCTACAATGAGCAGTTCTTC
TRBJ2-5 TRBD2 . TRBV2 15 CASAAASGRSETQYF TGTGCCAGCGCGGCGGCTAGCGGGAGATCGGAGACCCAGTACTTC
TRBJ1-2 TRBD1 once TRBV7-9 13 CASSLATGAGYTF TGTGCCAGCAGCTTAGCGACAGGGGCTGGCTACACCTTC
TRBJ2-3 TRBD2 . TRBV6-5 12 CASSFGEGTQYF TGTGCCAGCAGTTTTGGGGAGGGTACGCAGTATTTT
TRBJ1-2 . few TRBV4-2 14 CASSQHRETAGYTF TGTGCCAGCAGCCAACACAGGGAAACGGCTGGCTACACCTTC
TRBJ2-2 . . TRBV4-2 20 CASSQDLPARRGANTGELFF TGTGCCAGCAGCCAAGATCTCCCCGCCCGGCGGGGAGCGAACACCGGGGAGCTGTTTTTT
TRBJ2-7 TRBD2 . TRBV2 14 CASTPGGGSYEQYF TGTGCCAGCACCCCAGGCGGGGGCTCCTACGAGCAGTACTTC
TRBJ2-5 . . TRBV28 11 CASRRGETQYF TGTGCCAGCAGAAGAGGAGAGACCCAGTACTTC
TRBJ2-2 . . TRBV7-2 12 CASSKRTGELFF TGTGCCAGCTCGAAACGGACCGGGGAGCTGTTTTTT
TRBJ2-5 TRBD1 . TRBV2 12 CATGQGQETQYF TGTGCCACGGGACAGGGGCAAGAGACCCAGTACTTC
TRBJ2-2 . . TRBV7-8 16 CASSLPRETNTGELFF TGTGCCAGCAGCCTCCCGAGAGAGACGAACACCGGGGAGCTGTTTTTT
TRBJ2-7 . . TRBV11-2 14 CASSLGGRSYEQYF TGTGCCAGCAGCTTAGGCGGAAGGTCCTACGAGCAGTACTTC
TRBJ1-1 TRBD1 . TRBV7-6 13 CASSPRDSPWAFF TGTGCCAGCAGCCCACGGGACAGCCCCTGGGCTTTCTTT
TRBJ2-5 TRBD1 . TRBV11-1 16 CASSWGQGGVQETQYF TGTGCCAGCAGCTGGGGACAGGGAGGGGTTCAAGAGACCCAGTACTTC
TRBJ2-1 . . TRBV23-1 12 CASSQFGNEQFF TGCGCCAGCAGTCAGTTCGGGAATGAGCAGTTCTTC
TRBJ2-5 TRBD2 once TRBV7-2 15 CASSLDGSGGGTQYF TGTGCCAGCAGCTTAGATGGTAGTGGGGGGGGGACCCAGTACTTC
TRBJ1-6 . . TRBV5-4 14 CASSLPGNNSPLHF TGTGCCAGCAGCTTGCCCGGTAATAATTCACCCCTCCACTTT
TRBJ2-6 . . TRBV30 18 CAWSFPTSGRSGANVLTF TGTGCCTGGAGTTTCCCCACCTCCGGGAGAAGTGGGGCCAACGTCCTGACTTTC
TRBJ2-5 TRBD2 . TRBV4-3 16 CASSQDPTGGLETQYF TGCGCCAGCAGCCAAGATCCGACGGGGGGGCTGGAGACCCAGTACTTC
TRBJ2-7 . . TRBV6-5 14 CASSRQDKAQGQYF TGTGCCAGCAGCAGGCAGGATAAGGCCCAGGGGCAGTACTTC
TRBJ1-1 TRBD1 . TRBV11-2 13 CASSLGQGQGAFF TGTGCCAGCAGCTTGGGACAGGGCCAGGGAGCTTTCTTT
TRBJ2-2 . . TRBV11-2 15 CASSLVAVPAGELFF TGTGCCAGCAGCTTAGTTGCGGTCCCCGCCGGGGAGCTGTTTTTT
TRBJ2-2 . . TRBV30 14 CAWSVRTDTGELFF TGTGCCTGGAGTGTAAGGACAGACACCGGGGAGCTGTTTTTT
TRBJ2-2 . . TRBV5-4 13 CASSGGNTGELFF TGTGCCAGCAGCGGCGGTAACACCGGGGAGCTGTTTTTT
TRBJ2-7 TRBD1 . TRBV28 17 CASSSAIGQALSYEQYF TGTGCCAGCAGTTCCGCTATCGGACAGGCCCTCTCCTACGAGCAGTACTTC
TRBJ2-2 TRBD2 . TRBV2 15 CASSQASGGSGELFF TGTGCCAGCAGTCAGGCTAGCGGGGGTTCCGGGGAGCTGTTTTTT
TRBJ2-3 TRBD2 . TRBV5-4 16 CASSLPLAGGRDTQYF TGTGCCAGCAGCTTGCCACTAGCGGGGGGGCGGGATACGCAGTATTTT
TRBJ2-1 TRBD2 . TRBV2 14 CASTQAGSKNEQFF TGTGCCAGCACCCAAGCGGGGAGTAAAAATGAGCAGTTCTTC
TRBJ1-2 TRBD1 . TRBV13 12 CASSTRTGPHTF TGTGCCAGCAGCACGCGGACAGGGCCCCACACCTTC
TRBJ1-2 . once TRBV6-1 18 CASSDPRRTGLGNYGYTF TGTGCCAGCAGTGACCCTAGGAGGACGGGACTTGGGAACTATGGCTACACCTTC
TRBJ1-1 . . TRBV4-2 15 CASSQEHQWNTEAFF TGTGCCAGCAGCCAAGAACATCAGTGGAACACTGAAGCTTTCTTT
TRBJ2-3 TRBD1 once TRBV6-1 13 CASRRGPADTQYF TGTGCCAGCAGGAGGGGGCCAGCAGATACGCAGTATTTT